Each of the 13 T cell receptor beta chains below was sequenced from the same sample in a study of OX40 agonist ivuxolimab in advanced cancers. This table comes from immunoSEQ multiplex PCR, and its TCRdb copy is limited to in-frame clones, with some not included. Of 15,000 or so clones in the sample, approximately 80% were seen once. Sequencing was performed on CD4+ or CD8+ T cells sorted from blood, taken in a trial of the OX40 agonist ivuxolimab. The receptor set was obtained from an adult with an advanced solid tumor such as melanoma, head and neck, liver or kidney cancer.

The CDR3 spells CASSQDLESYEQYF. In DNA, the CDR3 is TGCGCCAGCAGCCAAGATCTAGAATCCTACGAGCAGTACTTC. The V and J genes are TRBV4-3 and TRBJ2-7; unclear D gene. Germline lookup yields CDR1 LGHNA and CDR2 YSLEER. Trimming removed 0 bases from V and 1 base from J, with 7 bases in between. The CDR3 runs to 14 residues.

The sample holds one count of this clone. The chain combines TRBV29-1 with TRBJ2-7, with TRBD2 matching over 8 bases. Germline V CDR1 and CDR2: SQVTM, ANQGSEA. The CDR3 is made up of 14 amino acids. Trimming at V came to 4 bases and at J to 2 bases, leaving 7 bases not matched to a gene. The CDR3 here is CSVVGTSGTYEQYF. The CDR3 DNA follows: TGCAGCGTTGTCGGAACTAGCGGAACCTACGAGCAGTACTTC.

The rearrangement links TRBV6-5 to TRBJ2-3; 10 bases map to TRBD1. V shed 4 bases, J shed 4 bases, and the junction held 2 bases outside the gene matches. Per germline, CDR1 MNHEY and CDR2 SVGAGI. The CDR3 extends over 14 amino acids. CDR3 in amino acids: CASSSGTGADTQYF. The CDR3 DNA follows: TGTGCCAGCAGTTCCGGGACAGGGGCAGATACGCAGTATTTT.

The J gene is TRBJ1-2, the V gene TRBV5-1; D gene ambiguous. This CDR3 is 11 amino acids long. The germline V gene has CDR1 SGHRS and CDR2 YFSETQ. The CDR3 loop is CPKERKGGYTF. The CDR3 coding sequence is TGCCCCAAAGAGAGGAAAGGGGGCTACACCTTC.

The rearrangement links TRBV4-1 to TRBJ1-3; no reliable D call. CDR1 and CDR2 from the germline V gene are MGHRA and YSYEKL. Trimming pared 0 bases from V and 3 bases from J, leaving 6 bases between. The CDR3 loop spans 14 amino acids. CDR3 residues: CASSQEPYGNTIYF. The DNA of the CDR3 is TGCGCCAGCAGCCAAGAACCTTATGGAAACACCATATATTTT.

The V gene is TRBV7-2, the J gene TRBJ2-3; 10 bases agree with TRBD2. Losses at the gene ends were 0 bases for V and 3 bases for J; bases not matched to a gene: 0. Germline V gene lookup returns CDR1 SGHTA and CDR2 FQGNSA. This CDR3 is 15 amino acids long. CDR3 DNA sequence: TGTGCCAGCAGCTTAGCACTAGCGGGGACAGATACGCAGTATTTT. Protein: CASSLALAGTDTQYF.

This rearrangement joins TRBV5-1 to TRBJ2-1; possibly TRBD1 for D (5 bases). Trimming shortened V by 3 bases and J by 8 bases, and 21 bases separated the two germline ends. CDR3 length equals 16 residues. The germline V gene has CDR1 SGHRS and CDR2 YFSETQ. CDR3 amino acids: CASSSDRGEGSDEQFF. The CDR3 DNA is TGCGCCAGCAGCTCGGATAGGGGCGAAGGATCAGATGAGCAGTTCTTC.

This clone is labeled medium-sized (0.01 to 0.1%). The chain links TRBV7-9 to TRBJ2-1, with D tentatively TRBD2 (5 bases). Trimming stripped 4 bases from V and 2 bases from J, with 15 bases between. Per the germline V gene, CDR1 is SEHNR and CDR2 is FQNEAQ (reference sequence). The CDR3 totals 16 residues. The CDR3 sequence is CASSSSLDSTYNEQFF. The CDR3 DNA is TGTGCCAGCAGCTCCTCTCTGGACTCTACCTACAATGAGCAGTTCTTC.

This chain uses TRBV30 with TRBJ1-1; D not certain. In germline, CDR1 is GTSNPN, CDR2 SVGIG (reference sequence). V was cut by 5 bases and J by 0 bases, with 10 bases left in between. The length of the CDR3 is 13 residues. The CDR3 bases are TGTGCCTGGTGTGGGCCAGTGAACACTGAAGCTTTCTTT. Residues: CAWCGPVNTEAFF.

The chain has TRBV30 and TRBJ2-5; D possibly corresponds to TRBD2 (6 bases). CDR3 length equals 14 residues. Deletions cut 3 bases from V and 1 base from J, with 12 bases between. Germline V gives CDR1 GTSNPN, CDR2 SVGIG (reference sequence). CDR3 coding DNA: TGTGCCTGGAGCTTCACTAGCCCCCAAGAGACCCAGTACTTC. Translating it yields CAWSFTSPQETQYF.

This chain links TRBV12-5 with TRBJ2-5; 9 positions agree with TRBD2. The CDR3 runs 17 residues. Germline values: CDR1 LGHNT, CDR2 FRNRAP. The ends lost 2 bases at V and 4 bases at J; junction bases unmatched: 11. The CDR3 protein is CASGLQVRTSERETQYF. CDR3 sequence (DNA): TGTGCTAGTGGTTTGCAAGTTCGGACTAGCGAACGAGAGACCCAGTACTTC.

Turning to this clone: Other DNA sequences in the sample encode the same CDR3. The gene calls are TRBV4-1 and TRBJ2-7; no firm D call. This CDR3 is 14 amino acids long. With 0 bases removed from V and 6 bases from J, the gap between germline ends came to 12 bases. Germline assignment: CDR1 MGHRA and CDR2 YSYEKL. The CDR3: CASSQDPQSTEQYF. The CDR3 DNA is TGCGCCAGCAGCCAAGATCCTCAATCGACCGAGCAGTACTTC.

The table lists this clone with a count of one. The CDR3 DNA sequence: TGTGCCAGCAGTTCGGACGACACTGAAGCTTTCTTT. Translated, it gives CASSSDDTEAFF. This rearrangement joins TRBV6-5 to TRBJ1-1; D not resolved. CDR1 is MNHEY and CDR2 is SVGAGI in the germline V gene. The CDR3 spans 12 residues. V lost 4 bases to trimming and J lost 3 bases, with 6 bases between them.